This TCR beta chain is drawn from a study of cytomegalovirus exposure and HLA in healthy donors. Study-wide findings and caveats: Among TCR sequences, most were rare, though some public TCRs appeared in many donors. Specific recognition of CMV antigens was confirmed in vitro for a few chains (all CMV-associated). The authors enumerated around 150 TCR beta chains as linked to cytomegalovirus.

CDR3 length: 16 amino acids. From germline, CDR1 is SGHDT and CDR2 YYEEEE. The trim removed 4 bases at V and 4 bases at J, leaving 7 bases unmatched. Only in-frame clones appear in the TCRdb table, and some are missing; sequencing was by immunoSEQ multiplex PCR. This sample has 150,000 to 200,000 clones, with 65% to 90% found just once. This clone showed up just once. Its antigen is unknown. The donors belonged to the roughly 110-subject validation cohort, separate from the approximately 670-subject first cohort. The chain employs TRBV5-6 and TRBJ2-5; 13 bases are shared with TRBD2. This receptor was identified in a woman between 18 and 30 years old in good health and CMV-seronegative. The sequenced material came from PBMCs. In nucleotides, the CDR3 is TGTGCCAGCAGCCTCGGACTAGCGGGAGCGGGAGAGACCCAGTACTTC. The encoded protein is CASSLGLAGAGETQYF.